This record concerns one T cell receptor beta chain sequence. Its antigen is as yet unknown. These data come from a study of CD8+ T cells in alopecia areata. General study findings and limits: Scalp specimens additionally yield sequences from normal skin's resident alphabeta T cells.

Germline V gene sequence: CDR1 SGHTA, CDR2 FQGNSA. The V end was cut by 3 bases, the J end by 2 bases, with 5 bases between. The CDR3 totals 13 residues. Individuals with alopecia areata gave both lesional scalp punch biopsies and peripheral blood for collection. The sequencing template was cDNA reverse transcribed from extracted RNA. Profiled with immunoSEQ multiplex PCR; TCRdb holds only in-frame clones, not every one. The table has fewer than 200,000 clones, just under 60% seen once. The clonotype originates from a human donor with alopecia areata. The chain links TRBV7-2 to TRBJ1-5; D is possibly TRBD1 (5 bases). Sequences were derived from CD4+ T cells sorted from blood, sampled at week 0. CDR3 sequence reads: CASSFRGNQPQHF. Written as DNA, the CDR3 is TGTGCCAGCAGCTTCAGGGGCAATCAGCCCCAGCATTTT.